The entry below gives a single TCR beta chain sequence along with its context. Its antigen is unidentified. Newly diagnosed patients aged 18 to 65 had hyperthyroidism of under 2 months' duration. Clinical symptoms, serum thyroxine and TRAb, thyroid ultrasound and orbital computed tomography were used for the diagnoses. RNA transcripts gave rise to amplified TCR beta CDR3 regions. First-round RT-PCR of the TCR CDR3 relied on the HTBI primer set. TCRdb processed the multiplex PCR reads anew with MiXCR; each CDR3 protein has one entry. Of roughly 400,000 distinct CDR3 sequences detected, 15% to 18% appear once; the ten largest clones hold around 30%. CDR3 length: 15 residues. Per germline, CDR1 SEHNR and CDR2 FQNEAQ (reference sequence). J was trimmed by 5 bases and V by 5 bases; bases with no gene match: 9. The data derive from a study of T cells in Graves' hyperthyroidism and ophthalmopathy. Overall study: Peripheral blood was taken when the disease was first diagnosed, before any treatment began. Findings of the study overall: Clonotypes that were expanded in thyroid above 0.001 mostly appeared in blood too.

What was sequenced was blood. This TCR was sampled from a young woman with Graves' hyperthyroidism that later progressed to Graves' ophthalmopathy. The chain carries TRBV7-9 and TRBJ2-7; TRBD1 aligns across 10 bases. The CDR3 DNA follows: TGTGCCAGCAGCCCGACCGGGACAGGGGTCCACGAGCAGTACTTC. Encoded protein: CASSPTGTGVHEQYF.